The 15 T cell receptor beta chains given below trace back to one sample, sequenced in a study of T cell changes during pregnancy in multiple sclerosis. Assay: immunoSEQ multiplex PCR; the TCRdb copy retains only in-frame clones and omits some. Seen here are about 57,000 clones, under 95% observed once, and the top ten hold about 3.7%. Material: peripheral blood, obtained after pregnancy. The receptor source for this set is a female donor in good health, enrolled as a control in a pregnancy study.

The chain employs TRBV27 and TRBJ2-7; 8 positions match TRBD1. From germline, CDR1 is MNHEY and CDR2 SMNVEV (reference sequence). The CDR3 has 16 residues. Germline trimming cut 3 bases from V and 1 base from J; bases unmatched to any gene: 8. As DNA, the CDR3 is TGTGCCAGCAGTTTCTTAGGACAGGGCCTTTCCTACGAGCAGTACTTC. Encoded protein: CASSFLGQGLSYEQYF.

The genes are TRBV7-2 and TRBJ1-5; maybe TRBD1 (5 bases). V shed 5 bases and J shed 4 bases, with 9 bases lying between them. The CDR3 totals 13 residues. Germline CDR1 and CDR2: SGHTA and FQGNSA. CDR3 amino acids: CASSAQGNQPQHF. CDR3 coding DNA: TGTGCCAGCAGCGCCCAGGGAAATCAGCCCCAGCATTTT.

The chain has TRBV18 and TRBJ2-7; 7 nucleotides line up with TRBD1. The germline CDR1 and CDR2 sequences are KGHSH and LQKENI. The CDR3 is 13 residues long. V lost 5 bases, J lost 5 bases, and 6 bases stayed unmatched. The CDR3 sequence is CASSTTQGNEQYF. The CDR3 DNA reads as TGTGCCAGCTCAACAACACAGGGGAACGAGCAGTACTTC.

J is TRBJ1-1 and V is TRBV5-4; 10 bases are a match to TRBD1. The V segment lost 1 base and the J segment 6 bases; nucleotides outside the gene matches: 15. The CDR3 contains 18 residues. Germline CDR1 SGHNT, CDR2 YYREEE (reference sequence). CDR3: CASSLYPRTGGLLAEAFF. The CDR3 region has the DNA TGTGCCAGCAGCTTGTATCCCAGGACAGGGGGTTTGCTCGCTGAAGCTTTCTTT.

The rearrangement links TRBV6-5 to TRBJ2-5; 9 bases agree with TRBD1. CDR3 size: 16 residues. Germline lookup yields CDR1 MNHEY and CDR2 SVGAGI. Germline trimming cut 4 bases from V and 5 bases from J; bases unmatched to any gene: 11. As DNA, the CDR3 is TGTGCCAGCAGTTCCCACCGGACAGGGGAGGATGAGACCCAGTACTTC. Its protein is CASSSHRTGEDETQYF.

This clone appeared once. Here the CDR3 reads CASSLLEGGPGNEQFF. The DNA for the CDR3 is TGTGCCAGCAGCTTGCTGGAGGGAGGGCCGGGCAATGAGCAGTTCTTC. V gene TRBV5-6 combines with J gene TRBJ2-1; 7 positions match TRBD2. Trimming took 1 base from V and 6 from J; bases not matched to a gene: 10. The CDR3 runs 16 residues. The germline V gene encodes CDR1 SGHDT and CDR2 YYEEEE.

In DNA form, the CDR3 reads TGTGCCAGCAGCTTTCTCGCGGGAGGTGCAGATACGCAGTATTTT. It translates to CASSFLAGGADTQYF. This chain joins TRBV11-3 and TRBJ2-3; TRBD2 aligns across 8 bases. This CDR3 spans 15 amino acids. Germline trimming cut 3 bases from V and 4 bases from J; bases unmatched to any gene: 6. CDR1 and CDR2 (germline): SGHNT, YENEEA.

This clone turned up a few times. The J gene is TRBJ1-3, the V gene TRBV2; D remains unclear. Trimming cost V 5 bases and J 0 bases, with 5 bases left between them. The length of the CDR3 is 13 residues. The germline V gene encodes CDR1 SNHLY and CDR2 FYNNEI. The CDR3 nucleotides read TGTGCCAGCAGTTCAGACTCTGGAAACACCATATATTTT. Residues: CASSSDSGNTIYF.

The rearrangement joins TRBV19 to TRBJ2-1; the match to TRBD2 covers 10 bases. V lost 5 bases, J lost 0 bases, and 4 bases stayed unmatched. The germline V gene encodes CDR1 LNHDA and CDR2 SQIVND (reference sequence). The CDR3 covers 16 residues. The CDR3 region has the DNA TGTGCCAGTAGTCGGACTAGCGGTAACTCCTACAATGAGCAGTTCTTC. It is translated as CASSRTSGNSYNEQFF.

CDR3 in DNA: TGTGCCAGCAGCTTAGTAGGCCAGGTTGGCTACACCTTC. This sequence encodes CASSLVGQVGYTF. V and J are TRBV11-3 and TRBJ1-2; D gene ambiguous. The ends were cut back, 1 base at V and 7 bases at J, with 10 bases in the middle. This CDR3 comprises 13 residues. Germline V gene data show CDR1 as SGHNT and CDR2 as YENEEA.

V is TRBV5-4 and J is TRBJ2-4; possible D gene TRBD2, 6 bases. The V gene lost 4 bases and the J gene lost 3 bases, with 17 bases spanning the gap. The CDR3 consists of 16 residues. Germline loops: CDR1 SGHNT, CDR2 YYREEE (reference sequence). CDR3 residues: CASSSGPLAFKNIQYF. The CDR3 coding sequence is TGTGCCAGCAGCAGCGGGCCCCTAGCGTTCAAAAACATTCAGTACTTC.

This sequence joins TRBV10-2 and TRBJ2-7; TRBD1 is a possible D gene (6 bases). Per the germline V gene, CDR1 is WSHSY and CDR2 is SAAADI. CDR3 length equals 15 residues. V was shortened by 7 bases and J by 3 bases, with 19 bases between the two germline ends. The CDR3 sequence is CASILNRDISYEQYF. CDR3 bases: TGCGCCAGCATCTTAAACCGGGACATAAGCTACGAGCAGTACTTC.

This clone was found once. CDR3 DNA: TGTGCCAGCAGCTTTGGCTACAGGGGGGATACTGAAGCTTTCTTT. Protein product: CASSFGYRGDTEAFF. This chain uses TRBV5-4 with TRBJ1-1, with 8 bases matching TRBD1. This CDR3 spans 15 amino acids. V trimming: 2 bases; J trimming: 5 bases; junction bases outside the gene matches: 8. Per germline, CDR1 SGHNT and CDR2 YYREEE (reference sequence).

The genes are TRBV27 and TRBJ2-3; 8 bases match TRBD1. V dropped 2 bases and J dropped 6; count of bases not matched to a gene: 4. Germline V lookup: CDR1 MNHEY, CDR2 SMNVEV (reference sequence). The CDR3 contains 14 residues. The CDR3 reads CASSLARGLDTQYF. The CDR3 DNA is TGTGCCAGCAGTTTAGCCAGGGGGCTTGATACGCAGTATTTT.

This chain uses TRBV9 with TRBJ2-5; D uncertain. Germline values: CDR1 SGDLS, CDR2 YYNGEE. The CDR3 loop spans 13 amino acids. Between the trimmed V and J ends, which lost 4 bases and 5 bases, there was a span of 12 bases. CDR3 protein: CASSLGPPETQYF. CDR3 in DNA: TGTGCCAGCAGCTTGGGCCCACCGGAGACCCAGTACTTC.